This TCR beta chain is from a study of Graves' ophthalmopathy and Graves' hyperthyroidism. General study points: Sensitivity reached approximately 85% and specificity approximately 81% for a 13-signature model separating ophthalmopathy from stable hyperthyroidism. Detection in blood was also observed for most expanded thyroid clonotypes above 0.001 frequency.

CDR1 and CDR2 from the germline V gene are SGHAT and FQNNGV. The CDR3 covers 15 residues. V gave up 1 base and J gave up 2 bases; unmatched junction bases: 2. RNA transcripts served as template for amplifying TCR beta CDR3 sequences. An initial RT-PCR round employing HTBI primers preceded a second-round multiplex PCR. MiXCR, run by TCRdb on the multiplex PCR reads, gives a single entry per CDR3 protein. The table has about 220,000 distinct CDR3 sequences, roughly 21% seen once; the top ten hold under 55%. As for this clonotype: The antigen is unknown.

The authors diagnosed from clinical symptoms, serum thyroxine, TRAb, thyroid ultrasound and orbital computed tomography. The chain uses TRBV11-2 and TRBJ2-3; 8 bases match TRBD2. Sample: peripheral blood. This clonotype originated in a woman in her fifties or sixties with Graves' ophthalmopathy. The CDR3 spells CASSLGLAYTDTQYF. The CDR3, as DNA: TGTGCCAGCAGCTTAGGACTAGCGTACACAGATACGCAGTATTTT. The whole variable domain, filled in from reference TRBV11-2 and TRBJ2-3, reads EAGVAQSPRYKIIEKRQSVAFWCNPISGHATLYWYQQILGQGPKLLIQFQNNGVVDDSQLPKDRFSAERLKGVDSTLKIQPAKLEDSAVYLCASSLGLAYTDTQYFGPGTRLTVL.